This TCR beta chain was obtained from a study of tumor-infiltrating lymphocytes in primary liver carcinoma. Turning to the study itself: Regardless of tissue type, samples showed similar yields of roughly 3.5 to 7.13 million productive TCRbeta reads.

Germline DNA was extracted alongside blood RNA, which was obtained from unsorted whole blood. CDR3 length equals 17 residues. Deletions cut 0 bases from V and 5 bases from J, with 18 bases between. Germline assignment: CDR1 SGHDN and CDR2 FVKESK. Whole-study findings and limits: Compared with blood, tumor repertoires held significantly more in their top 250 clones. No comparison of CD4+ and CD8+ repertoires was made, since the samples were bulk unsorted. Lesser overlap characterized tumor-adjacent and tumor-blood pairs relative to tumor region pairs.

A constant-region primer served to make TCR beta cDNA from around 500 ng total RNA. Slightly modified ARM-PCR, run as three nested multiplex PCR rounds, produced the TCR beta libraries. Use of TRBV1-TRBV30 forward primers with a C-beta reverse primer characterized the first two PCR rounds, which lasted 10 cycles each. Each CDR3 protein is one row after TCRdb ran MiXCR on the multiplex PCR reads. Here the sample spans 150,000 to 200,000 distinct CDR3 sequences, approximately 64% being singletons. This clonotype was seen a few times. The antigen is unknown. The sample consisted of peripheral blood. The gene calls are TRBV14 and TRBJ2-3; D might be TRBD2 (5 bases). The source is a woman aged 55-75 years with primary liver carcinoma and hepatitis B virus infection. Here the CDR3 DNA reads TGTGCCAGCAGCCAAGATTGGCAGAGGGCCCTCATAGATACGCAGTATTTT. This translates into CASSQDWQRALIDTQYF.